This T cell receptor (beta chain) derives from a study of T cells in Graves' hyperthyroidism and ophthalmopathy. Broader study findings: Median prediction lead before ophthalmopathy onset was six to eight months with the model.

Worth noting for this clonotype: Its antigen is still unknown.

Amplification yielded TCR beta CDR3 regions, with RNA transcripts as the source. RT-PCR in the first round (using the HTBI primer set) targeted the TCR CDR3. MiXCR was run by TCRdb on the multiplex PCR reads, yielding one entry per CDR3 protein. The table shows 450,000 to 700,000 distinct CDR3 sequences, with around 46% occurring only once. The CDR3 totals 14 residues. Germline V gives CDR1 SEHNR, CDR2 FQNEAQ (reference sequence). After removal of 5 bases from V and 7 bases from J, the junction contained 6 bases not matched to a gene. Based on clinical symptoms, serum thyroxine and TRAb, thyroid ultrasound and orbital computed tomography, diagnoses were reached.

The TCR originated in an adult woman with Graves' disease, either hyperthyroidism or ophthalmopathy (not recorded which). The sample taken for sequencing was peripheral blood or thyroid tissue (not recorded which). The chain employs TRBV7-9 and TRBJ2-2, with TRBD1 matching over 8 bases. The CDR3, as DNA: TGTGCCAGCAGCCCCAGGGGGCTTGACGGGGAGCTGTTTTTT. This codes for CASSPRGLDGELFF.